Below, 10 T cell receptor beta chains from the same sample are listed, as sequenced in a study of shared clonotypes between healthy human individuals. Assay: immunoSEQ multiplex PCR; the TCRdb copy retains only in-frame clones and omits some. The sample carries around 1 million clones, 70% to 85% recorded once. Sequenced: memory CD4+ T cells sorted from blood. Subset here: CD45RA-negative fraction. The receptors shown here come from a man between 18 and 35 years old in good health.

This clone has a single count. CDR3 sequence (DNA): TGTGCCAGCAGTGAAGCGAGTCAATTCTATGGCTACACCTTC. It yields the protein CASSEASQFYGYTF. The chain is built from TRBV2 and TRBJ1-2, with no clear D. V dropped 0 bases and J dropped 4 bases, with 9 bases sitting between them. Germline CDR1 is SNHLY and CDR2 is FYNNEI. The CDR3 is 14 amino acids.

The chain carries TRBV6-1 and TRBJ1-2; 8 positions match TRBD1. This CDR3 has 15 residues. Germline V lookup: CDR1 MNHNS, CDR2 SASEGT. The trim removed 3 bases at V and 8 bases at J, leaving 11 bases unmatched. The CDR3 loop is CASSDPGGKIIGYTF. Written as DNA, the CDR3 is TGTGCCAGCAGTGACCCAGGGGGCAAAATAATAGGCTACACCTTC.

The V gene is TRBV4-3, the J gene TRBJ2-1; D remains ambiguous. CDR3 length equals 16 residues. Germline CDR1 and CDR2: LGHNA and YSLEER. Trimming removed 1 base at V and 7 bases at J, with 17 bases between. The CDR3 loop reads CASSQAYGPGTNEQFF. The CDR3, as DNA: TGCGCCAGCAGCCAAGCATACGGCCCAGGAACGAATGAGCAGTTCTTC.

The chain has TRBV18 and TRBJ1-2; D might be TRBD1 (6 bases). Trimming shortened V by 6 bases and J by 6 bases, and 14 bases separated the two germline ends. The germline gives CDR1 KGHSH, CDR2 LQKENI. The CDR3 runs to 13 residues. In DNA, the CDR3 is TGTGCCAGCTCCGATGGACAGAAGGATGGCTACACCTTC. This gives the protein CASSDGQKDGYTF. The full variable domain, completed using reference TRBV18 and TRBJ1-2, is NAGVMQNPRHLVRRRGQEARLRCSPMKGHSHVYWYRQLPEEGLKFMVYLQKENIIDESGMPKERFSAEFPKEGPSILRIQQVVRGDSAAYFCASSDGQKDGYTFGSGTRLTVV.

V usage is TRBV7-2 and J usage is TRBJ2-3; 8 bases line up with TRBD1. CDR1 and CDR2 from the germline V gene are SGHTA and FQGNSA. The J segment lost 3 bases and the V segment lost 5 bases, leaving 7 bases of the junction unmatched. The CDR3 length is 15 residues. In DNA, the CDR3 is TGTGCCAGCAGCCCCCAGGGGGCGCAAACAGATACGCAGTATTTT. Translation: CASSPQGAQTDTQYF.

Details on this clone: The identical CDR3 is also encoded by other nucleotide sequences in the sample. The gene calls are TRBV5-1 and TRBJ2-5, with unresolved D. Trimming shortened V by 0 bases and J by 2 bases, and 2 bases separated the two germline ends. From germline, CDR1 is SGHRS and CDR2 YFSETQ. CDR3 size: 12 residues. The CDR3 bases are TGCGCCAGCAGCTTGGGGCAAGAGACCCAGTACTTC. It specifies CASSLGQETQYF.

This clone was seen a few times. The chain couples TRBV6-1 to TRBJ1-1; the D gene is possibly TRBD1 (5 bases). CDR1 is MNHNS, CDR2 SASEGT, per germline. V dropped 6 bases and J dropped 1 base, with 15 bases sitting between them. This CDR3 comprises 15 residues. The CDR3 sequence is CASRDQVGGNTEAFF. The CDR3, as DNA: TGTGCCAGCAGAGACCAGGTCGGGGGGAACACTGAAGCTTTCTTT.

This rearrangement joins TRBV28 to TRBJ2-7; 8 nucleotides line up with TRBD1. Germline CDR1 MDHEN, CDR2 SYDVKM. The CDR3 runs to 15 residues. With 4 bases clipped from V and 2 bases from J, the junction kept 7 bases outside the gene matches. Here the CDR3 reads CASSSSGGFPYEQYF. Written as DNA, the CDR3 is TGTGCCAGCAGTTCCTCAGGGGGCTTCCCCTACGAGCAGTACTTC. Together with reference TRBV28 and TRBJ2-7, the CDR3 gives the full variable domain: DVKVTQSSRYLVKRTGEKVFLECVQDMDHENMFWYRQDPGLGLRLIYFSYDVKMKEKGDIPEGYSVSREKKERFSLILESASTNQTSMYLCASSSSGGFPYEQYFGPGTRLTVT.

This clone was observed many times. The chain couples TRBV7-8 to TRBJ1-3; no clear D gene. V lost 2 bases and J 0 bases, leaving 11 bases between the germline ends. Germline V CDR1 and CDR2: SGHVS, FQNEAQ. There are 16 residues in the CDR3. The CDR3 bases are TGTGCCAGCAGCTTAAGGCAGGAGAGCTCTGGAAACACCATATATTTT. Translated: CASSLRQESSGNTIYF.

This chain connects TRBV6-1 to TRBJ2-3, with a weak D call TRBD2 (5 bases). The CDR3 covers 13 residues. The V end lost 4 bases, the J end lost 6 bases, and 11 bases lay between the germline ends. Germline assignment: CDR1 MNHNS and CDR2 SASEGT. CDR3 DNA: TGTGCCAGCAGTGCCCAACAGCGGGATACGCAGTATTTT. Translating gives CASSAQQRDTQYF.